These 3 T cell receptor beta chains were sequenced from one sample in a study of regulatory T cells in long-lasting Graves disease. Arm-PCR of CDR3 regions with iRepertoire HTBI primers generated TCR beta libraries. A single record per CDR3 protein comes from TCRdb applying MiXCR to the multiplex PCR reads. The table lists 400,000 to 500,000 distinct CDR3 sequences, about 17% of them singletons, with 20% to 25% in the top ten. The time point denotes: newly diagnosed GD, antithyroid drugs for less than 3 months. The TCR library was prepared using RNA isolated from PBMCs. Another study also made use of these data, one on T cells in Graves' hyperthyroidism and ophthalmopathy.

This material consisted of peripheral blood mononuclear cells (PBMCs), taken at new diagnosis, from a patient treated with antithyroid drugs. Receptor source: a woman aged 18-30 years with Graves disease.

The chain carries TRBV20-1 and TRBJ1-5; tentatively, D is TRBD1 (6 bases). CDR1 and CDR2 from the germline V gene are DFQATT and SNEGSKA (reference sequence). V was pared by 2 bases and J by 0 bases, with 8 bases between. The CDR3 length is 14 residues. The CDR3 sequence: CSARRGNSNQPQHF. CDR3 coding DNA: TGCAGTGCTAGAAGGGGGAATAGCAATCAGCCCCAGCATTTT.

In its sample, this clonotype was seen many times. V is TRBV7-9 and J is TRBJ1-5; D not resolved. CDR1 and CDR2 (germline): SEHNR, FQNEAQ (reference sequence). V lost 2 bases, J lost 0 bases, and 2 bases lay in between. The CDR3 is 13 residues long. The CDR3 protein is CASSLTSNQPQHF. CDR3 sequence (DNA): TGTGCCAGCAGCTTAACTAGCAATCAGCCCCAGCATTTT.

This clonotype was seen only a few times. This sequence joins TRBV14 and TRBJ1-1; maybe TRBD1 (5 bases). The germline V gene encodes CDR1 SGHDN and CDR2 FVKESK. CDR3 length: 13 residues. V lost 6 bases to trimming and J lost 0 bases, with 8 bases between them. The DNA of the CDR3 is TGTGCCAGCAGGAGGGACCTGAACACTGAAGCTTTCTTT. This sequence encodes CASRRDLNTEAFF.